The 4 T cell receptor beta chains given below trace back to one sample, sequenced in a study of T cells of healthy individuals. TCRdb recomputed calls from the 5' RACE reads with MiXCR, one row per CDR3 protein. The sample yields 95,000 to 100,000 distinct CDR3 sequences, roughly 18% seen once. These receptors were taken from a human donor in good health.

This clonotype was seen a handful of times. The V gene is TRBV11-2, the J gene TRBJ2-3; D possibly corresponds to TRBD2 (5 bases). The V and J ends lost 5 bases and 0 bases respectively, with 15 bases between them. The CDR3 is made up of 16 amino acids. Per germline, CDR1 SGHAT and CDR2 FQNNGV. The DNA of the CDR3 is TGTGCCAGCAGCCGGCGGGTCTTTCTTAGCACAGATACGCAGTATTTT. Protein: CASSRRVFLSTDTQYF.

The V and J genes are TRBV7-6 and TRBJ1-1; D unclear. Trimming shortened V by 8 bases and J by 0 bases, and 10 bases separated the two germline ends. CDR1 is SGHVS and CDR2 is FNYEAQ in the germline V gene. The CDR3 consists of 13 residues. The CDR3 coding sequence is TGTGCCAGCTTTAGCAAAATGAACACTGAAGCTTTCTTT. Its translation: CASFSKMNTEAFF. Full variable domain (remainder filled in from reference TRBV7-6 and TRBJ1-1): GAGVSQSPRYKVTKRGQDVALRCDPISGHVSLYWYRQALGQGPEFLTYFNYEAQQDKSGLPNDRFSAERPEGSISTLTIQRTEQRDSAMYRCASFSKMNTEAFFGQGTRLTVV.

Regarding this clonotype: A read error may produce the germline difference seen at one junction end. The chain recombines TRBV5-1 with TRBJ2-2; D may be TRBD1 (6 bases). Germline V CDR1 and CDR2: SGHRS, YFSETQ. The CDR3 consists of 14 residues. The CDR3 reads CVSSFHRDTGELFF. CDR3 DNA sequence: TGCGTCAGCAGCTTCCACAGGGACACCGGGGAGCTGTTTTTT.

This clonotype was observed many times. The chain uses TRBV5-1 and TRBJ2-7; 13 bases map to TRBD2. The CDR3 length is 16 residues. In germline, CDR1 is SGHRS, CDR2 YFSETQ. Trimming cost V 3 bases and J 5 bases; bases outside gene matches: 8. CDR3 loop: CASSSALAGGNHEQYF. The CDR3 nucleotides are TGCGCCAGCAGCTCTGCACTAGCGGGAGGGAACCACGAGCAGTACTTC.